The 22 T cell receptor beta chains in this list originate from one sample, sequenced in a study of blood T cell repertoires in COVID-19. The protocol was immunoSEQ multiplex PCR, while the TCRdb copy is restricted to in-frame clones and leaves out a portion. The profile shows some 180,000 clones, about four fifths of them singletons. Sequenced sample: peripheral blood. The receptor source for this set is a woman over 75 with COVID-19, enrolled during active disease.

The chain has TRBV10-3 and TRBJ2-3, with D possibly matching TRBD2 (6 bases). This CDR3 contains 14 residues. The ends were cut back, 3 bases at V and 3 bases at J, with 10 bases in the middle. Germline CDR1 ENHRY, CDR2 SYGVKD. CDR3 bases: TGTGCCATCAGTGATGGGGGGAGGACAGATACGCAGTATTTT. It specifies CAISDGGRTDTQYF.

This CDR3 reads CAIQGNSPLHF. The CDR3 DNA is TGTGCCATACAGGGTAATTCACCCCTCCACTTT. The chain employs TRBV28 and TRBJ1-6; D might be TRBD1 (6 bases). The CDR3 runs 11 residues. Germline lookup yields CDR1 MDHEN and CDR2 SYDVKM. Trimming stripped 10 bases from V and 6 bases from J, with 7 bases between.

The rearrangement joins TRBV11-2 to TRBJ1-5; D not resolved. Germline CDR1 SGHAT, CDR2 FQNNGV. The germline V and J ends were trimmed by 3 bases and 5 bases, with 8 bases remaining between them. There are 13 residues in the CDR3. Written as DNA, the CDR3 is TGTGCCAGCAGCTTGTGGGGAGATCAGCCCCAGCATTTT. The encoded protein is CASSLWGDQPQHF.

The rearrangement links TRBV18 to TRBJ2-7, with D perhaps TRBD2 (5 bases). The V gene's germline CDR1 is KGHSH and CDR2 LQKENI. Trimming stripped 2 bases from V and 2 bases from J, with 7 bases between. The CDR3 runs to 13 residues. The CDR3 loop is CASSPTGTYEQYF. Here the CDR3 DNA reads TGTGCCAGCTCACCAACGGGGACCTACGAGCAGTACTTC.

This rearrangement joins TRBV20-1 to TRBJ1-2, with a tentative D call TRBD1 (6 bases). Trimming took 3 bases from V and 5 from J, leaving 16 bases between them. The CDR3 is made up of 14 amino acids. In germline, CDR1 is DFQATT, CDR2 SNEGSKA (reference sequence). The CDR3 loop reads CSASSVLGAYGYTF. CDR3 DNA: TGCAGTGCTAGTTCGGTTCTGGGGGCGTATGGCTACACCTTC.

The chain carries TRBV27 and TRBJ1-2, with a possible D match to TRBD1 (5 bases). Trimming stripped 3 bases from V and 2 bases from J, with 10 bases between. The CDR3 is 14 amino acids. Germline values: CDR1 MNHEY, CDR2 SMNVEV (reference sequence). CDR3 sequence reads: CASSFHRQNYGYTF. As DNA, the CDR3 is TGTGCCAGCAGTTTCCACAGGCAGAACTATGGCTACACCTTC.

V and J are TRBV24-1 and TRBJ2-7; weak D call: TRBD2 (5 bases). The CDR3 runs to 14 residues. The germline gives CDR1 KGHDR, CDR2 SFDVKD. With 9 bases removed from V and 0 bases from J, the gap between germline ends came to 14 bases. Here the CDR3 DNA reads TGTGCCACCGCCCGGACTGGAAGCTCCTACGAGCAGTACTTC. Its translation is CATARTGSSYEQYF.

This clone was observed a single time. The CDR3 is CAISDPTSGTSYNEQFF. CDR3 nucleotide sequence: TGTGCCATCAGTGACCCCACTAGCGGGACCTCCTACAATGAGCAGTTCTTC. J is TRBJ2-1 and V is TRBV10-3; 10 bases align to TRBD2. The germline V gene has CDR1 ENHRY and CDR2 SYGVKD. Trimming cost V 3 bases and J 0 bases; bases outside gene matches: 5. This CDR3 contains 17 residues.

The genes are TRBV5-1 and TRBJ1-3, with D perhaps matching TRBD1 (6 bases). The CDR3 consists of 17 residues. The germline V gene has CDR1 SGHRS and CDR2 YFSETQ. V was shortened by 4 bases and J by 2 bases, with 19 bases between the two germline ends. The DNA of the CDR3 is TGCGCCAGCAGCCTCGTAGGGGGAGCTCTTACTGGAAACACCATATATTTT. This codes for CASSLVGGALTGNTIYF.

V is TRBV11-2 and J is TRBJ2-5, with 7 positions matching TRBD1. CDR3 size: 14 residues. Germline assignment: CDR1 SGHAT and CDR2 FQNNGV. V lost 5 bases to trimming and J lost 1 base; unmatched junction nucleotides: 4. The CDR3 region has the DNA TGTGCCAGCAGCACGGGACAGCTCCAAGAGACCCAGTACTTC. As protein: CASSTGQLQETQYF.

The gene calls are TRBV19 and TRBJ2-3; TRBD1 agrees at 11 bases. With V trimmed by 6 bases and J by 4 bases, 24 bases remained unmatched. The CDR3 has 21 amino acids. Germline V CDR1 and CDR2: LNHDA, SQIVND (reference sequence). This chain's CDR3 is CASSIPSWTGGAELIPDTQYF. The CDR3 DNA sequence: TGTGCCAGTAGCATCCCCTCATGGACAGGGGGCGCCGAGCTTATTCCAGATACGCAGTATTTT.

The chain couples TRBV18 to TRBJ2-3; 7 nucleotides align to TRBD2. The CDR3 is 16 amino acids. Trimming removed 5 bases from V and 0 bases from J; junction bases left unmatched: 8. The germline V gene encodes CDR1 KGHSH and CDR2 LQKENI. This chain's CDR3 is CASSSRGGASTDTQYF. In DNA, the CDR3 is TGTGCCAGCTCATCCCGGGGAGGGGCCAGCACAGATACGCAGTATTTT.

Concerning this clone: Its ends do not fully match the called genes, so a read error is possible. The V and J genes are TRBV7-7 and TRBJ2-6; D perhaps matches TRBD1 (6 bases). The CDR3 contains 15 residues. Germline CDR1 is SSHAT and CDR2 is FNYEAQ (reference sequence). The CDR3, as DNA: TGTGCTAGCAGCCCAAACAGGGCTGGGGCCAACGTCCTGACTTTC. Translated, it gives CASSPNRAGANVLTF.

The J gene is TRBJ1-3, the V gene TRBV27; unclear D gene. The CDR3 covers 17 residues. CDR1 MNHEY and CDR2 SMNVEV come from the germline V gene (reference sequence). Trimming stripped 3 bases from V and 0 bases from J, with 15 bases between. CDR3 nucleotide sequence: TGTGCCAGCAGTTTGACTTTAGTAGGTCTCTCTGGAAACACCATATATTTT. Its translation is CASSLTLVGLSGNTIYF.

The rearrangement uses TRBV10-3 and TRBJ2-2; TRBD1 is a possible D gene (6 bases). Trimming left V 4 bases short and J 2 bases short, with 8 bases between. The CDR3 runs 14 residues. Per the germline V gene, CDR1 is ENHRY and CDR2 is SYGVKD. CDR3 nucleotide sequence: TGTGCCATCAGTGGACAGGTTAACACCGGGGAGCTGTTTTTT. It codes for CAISGQVNTGELFF.

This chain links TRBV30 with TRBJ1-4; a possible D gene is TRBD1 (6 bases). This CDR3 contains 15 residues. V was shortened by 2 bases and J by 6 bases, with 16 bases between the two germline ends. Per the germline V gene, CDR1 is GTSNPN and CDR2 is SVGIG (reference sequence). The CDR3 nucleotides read TGTGCCTGGAGTTGGGGAGAAACAGGGCATGAAAAACTGTTTTTT. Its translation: CAWSWGETGHEKLFF.

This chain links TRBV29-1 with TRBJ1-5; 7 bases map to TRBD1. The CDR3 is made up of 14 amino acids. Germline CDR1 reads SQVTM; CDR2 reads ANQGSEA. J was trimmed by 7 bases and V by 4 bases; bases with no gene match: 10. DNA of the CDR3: TGCAGCGTTGCAATAGGGGGCGCGAAGCAGCCCCAGCATTTT. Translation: CSVAIGGAKQPQHF. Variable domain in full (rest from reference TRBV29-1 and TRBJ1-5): SAVISQKPSRDICQRGTSLTIQCQVDSQVTMMFWYRQQPGQSLTLIATANQGSEATYESGFVIDKFPISRPNLTFSTLTVSNMSPEDSSIYLCSVAIGGAKQPQHFGDGTRLSIL.

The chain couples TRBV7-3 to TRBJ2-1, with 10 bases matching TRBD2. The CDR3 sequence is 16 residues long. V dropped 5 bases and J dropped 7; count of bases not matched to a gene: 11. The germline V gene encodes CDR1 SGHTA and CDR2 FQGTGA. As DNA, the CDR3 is TGTGCCAGCAGCCCCCTAGCGGGAGTGGGGTTAAATGAGCAGTTCTTC. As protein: CASSPLAGVGLNEQFF. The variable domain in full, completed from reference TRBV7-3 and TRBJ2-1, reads GAGVSQTPSNKVTEKGKYVELRCDPISGHTALYWYRQSLGQGPEFLIYFQGTGAADDSGLPNDRFFAVRPEGSVSTLKIQRTERGDSAVYLCASSPLAGVGLNEQFFGPGTRLTVL.

The CDR3 protein is CASSQVQTSGSLADTQYF. The DNA for the CDR3 is TGTGCCAGCAGCCAAGTACAGACTAGCGGGAGTTTAGCCGATACGCAGTATTTT. The rearrangement uses TRBV14 and TRBJ2-3; 12 bases fit TRBD2. CDR3 length: 18 residues. CDR1 is SGHDN and CDR2 is FVKESK in the germline V gene. V lost 1 base, J lost 6 bases, and 11 bases stayed unmatched.

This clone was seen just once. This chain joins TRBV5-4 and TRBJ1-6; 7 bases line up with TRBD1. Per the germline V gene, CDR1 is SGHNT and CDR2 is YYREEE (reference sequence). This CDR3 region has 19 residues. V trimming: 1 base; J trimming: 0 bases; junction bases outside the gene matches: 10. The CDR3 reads CASSLTWGQSSSYNSPLHF. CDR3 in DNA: TGTGCCAGCAGCTTGACGTGGGGACAGAGCAGCTCCTATAATTCACCCCTCCACTTT.

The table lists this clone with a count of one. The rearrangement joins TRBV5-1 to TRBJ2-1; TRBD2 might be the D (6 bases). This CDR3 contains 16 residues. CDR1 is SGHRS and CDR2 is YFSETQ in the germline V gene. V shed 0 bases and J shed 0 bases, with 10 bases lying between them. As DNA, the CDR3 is TGCGCCAGCAGCTTGGTGGCGGGGAGCTCCTACAATGAGCAGTTCTTC. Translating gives CASSLVAGSSYNEQFF.

The CDR3 is CAWSVQDRAWKGYTF. CDR3 nucleotide sequence: TGTGCCTGGAGTGTACAGGACAGGGCTTGGAAAGGCTACACCTTC. J is TRBJ1-2 and V is TRBV30, with 8 nucleotides matching TRBD1. The CDR3 loop spans 15 amino acids. V gave up 0 bases and J gave up 8 bases; unmatched junction bases: 11. Per the germline V gene, CDR1 is GTSNPN and CDR2 is SVGIG (reference sequence).